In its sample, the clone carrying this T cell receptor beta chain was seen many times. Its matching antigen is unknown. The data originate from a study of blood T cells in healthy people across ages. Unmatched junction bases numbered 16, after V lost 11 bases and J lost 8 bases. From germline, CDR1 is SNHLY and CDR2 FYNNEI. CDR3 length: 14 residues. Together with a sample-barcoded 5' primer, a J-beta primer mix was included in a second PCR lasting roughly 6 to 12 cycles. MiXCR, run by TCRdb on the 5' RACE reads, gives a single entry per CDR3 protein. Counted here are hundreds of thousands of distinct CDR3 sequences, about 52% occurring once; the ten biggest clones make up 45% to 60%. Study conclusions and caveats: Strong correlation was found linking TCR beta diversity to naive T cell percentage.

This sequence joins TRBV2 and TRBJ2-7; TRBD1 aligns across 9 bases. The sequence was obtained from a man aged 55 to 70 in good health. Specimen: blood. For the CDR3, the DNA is TGTGCCGGCCTGACGACTGGGACAGGGAGTCAGCAGTACTTC. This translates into CAGLTTGTGSQQYF. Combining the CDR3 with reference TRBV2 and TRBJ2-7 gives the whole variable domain EPEVTQTPSHQVTQMGQEVILRCVPISNHLYFYWYRQILGQKVEFLVSFYNNEISEKSEIFDDQFSVERPDGSNFTLKIRSTKLEDSAMYFCAGLTTGTGSQQYFGPGTRLTVT.